This T cell receptor (beta chain) was identified during a study of blood T cell repertoires in COVID-19. Across the whole study: The samples span acute and convalescent COVID-19 from the United States, Italy and Spain. From T cells, B-cell-depleted T cells, or PBMCs came the material, which was cDNA or gDNA.

The CDR3 extends over 17 amino acids. Between the trimmed V and J ends, which lost 0 bases and 4 bases, there was a span of 19 bases. Germline CDR1 and CDR2: SGHKS and YYEKEE (reference sequence). Original handling: Cell counts per sample came from amplifying reference gene primers. The table came from immunoSEQ multiplex PCR; TCRdb's copy has only in-frame clones and leaves some out. Clone size and the V and J calls come from that table; the DNA yielded D and trimming. The sample has about half a million clones; approximately 83% are singletons. The sequenced sample consisted of peripheral blood. V and J are TRBV5-5 and TRBJ1-1; D gene unclear. This clonotype originated in a human donor in a cohort sampled during active COVID-19. The CDR3 sequence is CASSLGGSRAVITEAFF. The CDR3 DNA reads as TGTGCCAGCAGCTTGGGAGGGTCACGGGCGGTGATCACTGAAGCTTTCTTT.